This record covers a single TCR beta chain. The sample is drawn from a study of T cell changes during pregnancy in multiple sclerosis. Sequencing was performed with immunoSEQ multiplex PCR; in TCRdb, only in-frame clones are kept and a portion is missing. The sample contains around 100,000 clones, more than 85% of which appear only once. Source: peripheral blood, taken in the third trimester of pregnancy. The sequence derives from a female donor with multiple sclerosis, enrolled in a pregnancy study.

CDR3 DNA: TGTGCCAGCAGCCCAAACCTACTAGCGGGATACCAAGAGACCCAGTACTTC. Residues: CASSPNLLAGYQETQYF. The J gene is TRBJ2-5, the V gene TRBV14; 10 positions agree with TRBD2. From germline, CDR1 is SGHDN and CDR2 FVKESK. This CDR3 spans 17 amino acids. With V trimmed by 4 bases and J by 0 bases, 8 bases remained unmatched.